This T cell receptor beta chain stems from a study of CD8+CD57+ T cells in acquired aplastic anemia. The wider study: Sorted CD4+ plus CD8+ cells gave DNA averaging about 3 ug. There were 9.5 million to 13 million reads, on average, for CD4+ cells from healthy donors.

Genomic DNA was employed as the template in profiling TCR beta VDJ and CDR3. TCRdb used MiXCR to reprocess the reads, holding one entry per CDR3 protein. Of under 250,000 distinct CDR3 sequences in the sample, 34% were seen once. In its sample, this clonotype was seen once. Its antigen is not known. A much larger clone sits a single nucleotide away, making a read error possible. Whole-study findings and limits: Found in both controls and patients were 25 to 35 CD8+ CDR3 sequences.

Per germline, CDR1 MRHNA and CDR2 SNTAGT. This CDR3 has 13 residues. The chain recombines TRBV6-4 with TRBJ2-1; D remains ambiguous. The specimen sequenced was sorted CD4+, CD8+, or CD8+CD57+ T cells (not recorded which) from PBMCs. This TCR came from a human donor in good health, serving as a control. CDR3 DNA: TGTGCCAGCAGTCAAGAATCCTACAATGGGCAGTTCTTC. Protein: CASSQESYNGQFF.